This TCR beta chain came from a study of cytomegalovirus exposure and HLA in healthy donors. This CDR3 contains 14 residues. CDR1 and CDR2 (germline): MNHEY, SVGAGI. V lost 6 bases and J 1 base, leaving 11 bases between the germline ends. Both 60 Vbeta primers and 13 Jbeta primers went into the PCR. Generated by immunoSEQ multiplex PCR, the TCRdb table keeps only in-frame clones and is missing some. The sample includes tens of thousands of clones, roughly 85% of them seen just once. The sample was PBMCs. The rearrangement joins TRBV6-5 to TRBJ2-3; tentatively, D is TRBD2 (6 bases). The receptor was derived from a young man in good health and CMV-seronegative. The CDR3 region has the DNA TGTGCCAGCAGCCTGGGAGGCCGCACAGATACGCAGTATTTT. This codes for CASSLGGRTDTQYF.